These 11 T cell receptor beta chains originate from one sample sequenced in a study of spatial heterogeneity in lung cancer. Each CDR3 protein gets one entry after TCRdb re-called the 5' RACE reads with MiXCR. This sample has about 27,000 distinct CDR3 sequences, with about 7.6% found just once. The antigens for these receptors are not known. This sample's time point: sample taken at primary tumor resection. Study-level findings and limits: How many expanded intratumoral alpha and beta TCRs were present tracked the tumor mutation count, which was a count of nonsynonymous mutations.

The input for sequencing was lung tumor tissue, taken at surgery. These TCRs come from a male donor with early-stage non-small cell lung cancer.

This chain's CDR3 is CSVAAGWGMNTEAFF. As DNA, the CDR3 is TGCAGCGTTGCGGCGGGGTGGGGGATGAACACTGAAGCTTTCTTT. The chain carries TRBV29-1 and TRBJ1-1; TRBD1 is a possible D gene (5 bases). CDR1 and CDR2 from the germline V gene are SQVTM and ANQGSEA. Trimming took off 4 bases at V and 0 bases at J, with 15 bases between the two ends. The CDR3 length is 15 residues. The whole variable domain, filled in from reference TRBV29-1 and TRBJ1-1, reads SAVISQKPSRDICQRGTSLTIQCQVDSQVTMMFWYRQQPGQSLTLIATANQGSEATYESGFVIDKFPISRPNLTFSTLTVSNMSPEDSSIYLCSVAAGWGMNTEAFFGQGTRLTVV.

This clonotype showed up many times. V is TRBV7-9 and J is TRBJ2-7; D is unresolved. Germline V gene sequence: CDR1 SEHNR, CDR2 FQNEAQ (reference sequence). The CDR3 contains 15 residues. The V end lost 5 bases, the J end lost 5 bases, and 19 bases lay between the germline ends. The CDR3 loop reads CASSRRAGGRDEQYF. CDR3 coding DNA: TGTGCCAGCAGCCGAAGGGCAGGCGGTAGGGACGAGCAGTACTTC.

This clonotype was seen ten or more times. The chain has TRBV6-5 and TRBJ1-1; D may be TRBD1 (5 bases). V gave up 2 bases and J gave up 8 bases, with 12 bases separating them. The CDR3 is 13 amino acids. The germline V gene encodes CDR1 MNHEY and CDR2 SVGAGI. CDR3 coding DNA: TGTGCCAGCAGTTACAATGTGGGGGGGGAAGCTTTCTTT. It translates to CASSYNVGGEAFF.

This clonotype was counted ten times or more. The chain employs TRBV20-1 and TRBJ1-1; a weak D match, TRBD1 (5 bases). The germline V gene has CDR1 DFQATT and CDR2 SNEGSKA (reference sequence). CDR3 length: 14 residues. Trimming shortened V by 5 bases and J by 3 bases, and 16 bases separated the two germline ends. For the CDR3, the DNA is TGCAGTGCTCCCGGTGTGGGGGGGGACACTGAAGCTTTCTTT. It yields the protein CSAPGVGGDTEAFF.

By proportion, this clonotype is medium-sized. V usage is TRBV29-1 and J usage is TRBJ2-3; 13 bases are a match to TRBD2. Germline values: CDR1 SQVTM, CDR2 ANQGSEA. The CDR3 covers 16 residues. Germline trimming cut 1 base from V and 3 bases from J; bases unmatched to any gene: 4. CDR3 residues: CSVEGVLAGGTDTQYF. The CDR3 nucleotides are TGCAGCGTTGAAGGCGTACTAGCGGGGGGGACAGATACGCAGTATTTT.

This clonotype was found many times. CDR3 region: CASSSIREATEAFF. CDR3 in DNA: TGCGCCAGCAGCTCCATCAGGGAGGCCACTGAAGCTTTCTTT. V gene TRBV4-3 combines with J gene TRBJ1-1, with D maybe TRBD1 (5 bases). CDR3 length: 14 residues. Looked up from germline, CDR1 is LGHNA and CDR2 is YSLEER. The V end lost 5 bases, the J end lost 4 bases, and 14 bases lay between the germline ends.

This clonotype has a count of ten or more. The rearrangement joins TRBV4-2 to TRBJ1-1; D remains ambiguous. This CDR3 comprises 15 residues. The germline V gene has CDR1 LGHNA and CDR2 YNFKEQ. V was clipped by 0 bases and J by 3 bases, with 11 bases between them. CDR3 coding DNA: TGTGCCAGCAGCCAAGATCTTGCAGTCTACACTGAAGCTTTCTTT. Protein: CASSQDLAVYTEAFF.

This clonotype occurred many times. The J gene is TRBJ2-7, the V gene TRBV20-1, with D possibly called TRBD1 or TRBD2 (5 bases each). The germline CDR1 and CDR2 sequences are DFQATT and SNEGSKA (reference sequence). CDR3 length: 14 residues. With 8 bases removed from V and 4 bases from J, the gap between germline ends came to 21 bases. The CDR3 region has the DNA TGCAGTTCGACCAGGGTCCGACGGGATTACGAGCAGTACTTC. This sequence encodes CSSTRVRRDYEQYF.

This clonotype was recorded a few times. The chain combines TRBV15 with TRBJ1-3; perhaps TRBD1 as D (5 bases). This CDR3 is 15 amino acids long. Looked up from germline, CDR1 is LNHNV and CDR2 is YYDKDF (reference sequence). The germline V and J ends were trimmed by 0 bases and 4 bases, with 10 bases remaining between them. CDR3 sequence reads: CATSRDLAGGNTIYF. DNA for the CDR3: TGTGCCACCAGCAGAGATTTGGCAGGGGGAAACACCATATATTTT.

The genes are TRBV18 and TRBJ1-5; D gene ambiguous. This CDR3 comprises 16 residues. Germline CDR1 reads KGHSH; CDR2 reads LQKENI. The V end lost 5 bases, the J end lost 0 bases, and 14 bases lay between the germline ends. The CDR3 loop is CASSSGEGLSNQPQHF. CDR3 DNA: TGTGCCAGCTCATCAGGAGAGGGTCTTAGCAATCAGCCCCAGCATTTT.

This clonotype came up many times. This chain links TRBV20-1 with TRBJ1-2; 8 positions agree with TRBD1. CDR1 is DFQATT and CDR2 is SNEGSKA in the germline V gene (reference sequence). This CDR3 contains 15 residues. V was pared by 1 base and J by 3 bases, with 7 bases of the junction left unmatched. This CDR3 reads CSARGADRADYGYTF. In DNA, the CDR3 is TGCAGTGCTAGAGGCGCGGACAGGGCTGACTATGGCTACACCTTC.